This T cell receptor (beta chain) was sequenced in a study of blood T cell repertoires in COVID-19. Trimming took 6 bases from V and 7 from J; bases not matched to a gene: 5. Germline V lookup: CDR1 SNHLY, CDR2 FYNNEI. The CDR3 totals 14 residues. Original methodology: Scientists estimated how many nucleated cells there were by amplifying reference gene primers. The data were produced by immunoSEQ multiplex PCR, yet TCRdb's version contains in-frame clones alone and is incomplete. The D gene and trimming were derived from the DNA, and the V and J assignments and clone size from that table. The table lists about 200,000 clones, about 86% of them singletons. Participants spanned ages 18 to 89 years and resided in 20 to 30 US areas.

The sample was PBMCs or T cells enriched from blood (not recorded which). The chain uses TRBV2 and TRBJ2-2, with TRBD2 matching 10 bases. This sequence was found in a man aged 40-50 years who had recovered from COVID-19. CDR3 sequence reads: CASRASGGIGELFF. DNA of the CDR3: TGTGCCAGCAGGGCTAGCGGGGGCATCGGGGAGCTGTTTTTT.